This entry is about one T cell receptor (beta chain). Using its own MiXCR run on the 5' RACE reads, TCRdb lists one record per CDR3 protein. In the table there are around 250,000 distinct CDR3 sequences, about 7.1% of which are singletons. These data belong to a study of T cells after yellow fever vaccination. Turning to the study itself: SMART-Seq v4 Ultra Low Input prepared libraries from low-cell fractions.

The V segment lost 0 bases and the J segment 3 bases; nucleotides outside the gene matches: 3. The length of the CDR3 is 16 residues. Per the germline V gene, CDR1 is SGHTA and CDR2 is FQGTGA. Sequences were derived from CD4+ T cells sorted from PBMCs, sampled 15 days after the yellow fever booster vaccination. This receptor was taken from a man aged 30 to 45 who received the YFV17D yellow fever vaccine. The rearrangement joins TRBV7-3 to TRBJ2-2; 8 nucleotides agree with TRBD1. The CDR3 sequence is CASSLTGGQDTGELFF. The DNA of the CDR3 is TGTGCCAGCAGCTTAACGGGGGGACAGGACACCGGGGAGCTGTTTTTT.